This TCR beta chain emerged from a study of blood T cell repertoires in COVID-19 (dated by TCRdb to the early 2020s). General notes on the study: The collaborator samples originated in the United States, Italy and Spain and spanned the acute and convalescent phases of COVID-19. Samples came from the ongoing ImmuneRACE study (first 160 participants) plus 1,254 subjects from 6 global collaborators. The material from the prospective study consisted of cDNA or gDNA derived from T cells, B-cell-depleted T cells, or PBMCs. Deeply sampled blood TCRbeta repertoires from subjects exposed to, actively infected with, or recovered from COVID-19 were included in the dataset. Nearly every sample came with metadata listing a de-identified subject ID, COVID-19 status, age in years and sex. Where available, HLA class I and class II types were obtained from metadata supplied by the sample provider rather than from assay-based typing. The repertoires were released in a freely available public database meant as a resource for research on the immune response to SARS-CoV-2.

Each collaborating institution followed its own protocols to collect whole blood in K2EDTA tubes. For TCRbeta analysis, collaborators shipped samples as frozen whole blood, isolated PBMCs, or DNA extracted from either of those sample types. Based on the germline V gene (reference sequence), the CDR1 and CDR2 sequences are MNHNY and SVGAGI. Inclusive of the bounding cysteine and phenylalanine, the CDR3 is 15 residues long. Just CDR3 DNA is preserved here, 45 bases in frame from base 1. V and J are trimmed by 2 bases and 4 bases, and the gene matches miss 5 bases of the junction. The paper as a whole reports these results and caveats: The quantity of clinical and demographic metadata differed by source and by participant and was supplied without curation.

TCRbeta CDR3 regions were amplified from genomic DNA using the immunoSEQ Assay, a bias-controlled multiplex PCR. In the original analysis: Nucleated cell counts per sample were estimated from amplification of reference gene primers within the assay. Sequence reads were collapsed and filtered to measure the absolute abundance of every unique TCRbeta CDR3 rearrangement. For each sample, productive Simpson clonality was calculated as the square root of Simpson's diversity index over productive rearrangements. Imported from immuneACCESS, the table was reduced by TCRdb to in-frame sequences with V and J called. These copies leave out some clones; in studies compared against another copy, an unresolved V gene accounts for under half, and the cause of the remainder is not known. V and J calls and clone size are as listed in that table; D and trimming were resolved from the DNA. The sample data list a few hundred thousand clones, and 83% of these were observed just once. The top ten hold 0.95% to 1.5% of the sample.

As regards this clone: Its binding antigen is unknown. Per-base qualities were not stored, and no clone one base away is much larger.

The receptor comes from a woman in her forties or fifties with acute or convalescent COVID-19. Sequences were obtained from peripheral blood. The chain joins TRBV6-6 to TRBJ1-3, and 7 junctional nucleotides match TRBD1. The DNA sequence reads TGTGCCAGCAGTTACGACAGGGCGAGGGGAAACACCATATATTTT. This gives the protein CASSYDRARGNTIYF.